This TCR beta chain was captured by sequencing in a study of vaccination effects on CD4 cells after COVID-19. Concerning this clone: What it binds is not known.

Only in-frame clones appear in the TCRdb table, and some are missing; sequencing was by immunoSEQ multiplex PCR. The sample records roughly 50,000 clones, 65% to 80% being singletons. Having been cultured for less than 12 days, the cells underwent CD4+ T cell isolation. The sequence was collected from a human donor who received a COVID-19 vaccine. The starting material was CD4+ T cells from PBMCs cultured without peptide, obtained before COVID-19 vaccination.

CDR3 region: CASGVSGPISGNTIYF. The CDR3 nucleotides read TGTGCCAGCGGCGTCAGCGGACCCATCTCTGGAAACACCATATATTTT. This chain joins TRBV2 and TRBJ1-3; D is undetermined. V gave up 8 bases and J gave up 0 bases, with 17 bases separating them. From germline, CDR1 is SNHLY and CDR2 FYNNEI. This CDR3 contains 16 residues.